This T cell receptor beta chain derives from a study of CD8 T cells in ankylosing spondylitis. Note on this clonotype: The antigen remains unidentified.

Findings and caveats of the study: Several of the motif variants were reported before in synovial fluid and blood from reactive arthritis. Disease-linked clones bore a CD8+ phenotype and were relatively rare in peripheral blood. Blood from ankylosing spondylitis patients appeared to carry a characteristic eight-variant TCR beta motif.

Scientists made TCR beta libraries using quantitative 5'-RACE with molecular barcodes. In TCRdb, the 5' RACE reads were re-called with MiXCR into one record per CDR3 protein. The top ten clones hold 50% to 60% of a sample with 80,000 to 90,000 distinct CDR3 sequences, about 27% of them seen once. From germline, CDR1 is SGHAT and CDR2 FQNNGV. The CDR3 sequence is 16 residues long. V lost 3 bases and J 3 bases, leaving 16 bases between the germline ends. Sequencing was performed on blood, either unsorted or a sorted T cell fraction (not recorded which). The chain employs TRBV11-2 and TRBJ2-3; weak D call: TRBD2 (6 bases). The receptor's source is a male donor with ankylosing spondylitis or in good health (not recorded which). The CDR3 region has the DNA TGTGCCAGCAGCTTGGGGGGAGGTACTAGGACAGATACGCAGTATTTT. This translates into CASSLGGGTRTDTQYF.